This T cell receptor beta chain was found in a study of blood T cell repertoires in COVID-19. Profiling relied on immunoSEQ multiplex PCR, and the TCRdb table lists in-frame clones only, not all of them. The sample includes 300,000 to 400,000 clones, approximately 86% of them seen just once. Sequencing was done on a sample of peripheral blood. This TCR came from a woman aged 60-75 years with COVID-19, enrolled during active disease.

In DNA, the CDR3 is TGTGCCAGCAGCCCCCGGCTCGGTGGGGGGTACGAGCAGTACTTC. It specifies CASSPRLGGGYEQYF. V gene TRBV13 combines with J gene TRBJ2-7; D is possibly TRBD2 (6 bases). V lost 5 bases and J 4 bases, leaving 18 bases between the germline ends. Germline assignment: CDR1 PRHDT and CDR2 FYEKMQ (reference sequence). CDR3 size: 15 residues.